The sequence of this TCR beta chain was determined in a study of blood T cell repertoires in COVID-19. At the level of the study: In each case, the material was cDNA or gDNA derived from T cells, B-cell-depleted T cells, or PBMCs.

Sequencing was performed with immunoSEQ multiplex PCR; in TCRdb, only in-frame clones are kept and a portion is missing. This table has 240,000 or so clones, over 75% appearing once. The junction had 5 bases not matched to a gene; V was cut back by 4 bases and J by 4 bases. The CDR3 is made up of 14 amino acids. Germline-derived CDR1 and CDR2 are SGHRS and YFSETQ. This clone came up a few times. The rearrangement links TRBV5-1 to TRBJ1-2; TRBD1 agrees at 9 bases. The sequence derives from a man younger than 40 who had recovered from COVID-19. The sample comprised peripheral blood. DNA for the CDR3: TGCGCCAGCAGCCTACAGGGGGCTGGCTATGGCTACACCTTC. Its protein is CASSLQGAGYGYTF.